These 20 T cell receptor beta chains were all obtained from the same sample, sequenced in a study of cytomegalovirus exposure and HLA in healthy donors. A multiplex PCR was run with 60 Vbeta primers and 13 Jbeta primers. Using immunoSEQ multiplex PCR, the repertoire was profiled, and TCRdb retains in-frame clones only, with some absent. There are under 150,000 clones in the sample; 75% to 90% occur only once, and over 2.5% lies in the top ten. The sequenced sample was PBMCs. Every receptor here comes from a male donor in good health and CMV-seronegative.

This sequence joins TRBV19 and TRBJ2-3; 7 positions agree with TRBD1. There are 15 residues in the CDR3. The germline V gene has CDR1 LNHDA and CDR2 SQIVND (reference sequence). V was pared by 1 base and J by 5 bases, with 6 bases of the junction left unmatched. The CDR3 nucleotides are TGTGCCAGTAGTATAGGTGCCAGGGGGAAAGATACGCAGTATTTT. Translated: CASSIGARGKDTQYF.

The chain joins TRBV2 to TRBJ2-5, with D possibly being TRBD1 (5 bases). Germline assignment: CDR1 SNHLY and CDR2 FYNNEI. Trimming left V 8 bases short and J 3 bases short, with 10 bases between. The CDR3 totals 12 residues. The CDR3 loop is CASQATEETQYF. DNA of the CDR3: TGTGCCAGCCAGGCGACAGAAGAGACCCAGTACTTC.

The rearrangement joins TRBV2 to TRBJ2-3; D is ambiguous. This CDR3 spans 14 amino acids. Trimming left V 4 bases short and J 4 bases short, with 12 bases between. From germline, CDR1 is SNHLY and CDR2 FYNNEI. CDR3 in amino acids: CASSVSSKADTQYF. CDR3 DNA sequence: TGTGCCAGCAGTGTGTCTAGTAAGGCAGATACGCAGTATTTT.

V and J are TRBV2 and TRBJ2-7; 7 positions match TRBD1. The ends lost 10 bases at V and 1 base at J; junction bases unmatched: 10. CDR1 SNHLY and CDR2 FYNNEI come from the germline V gene. The CDR3 is made up of 14 amino acids. The CDR3 DNA reads as TGTGCCATCATGGGGACAGTTACTTCCTACGAGCAGTACTTC. It translates to CAIMGTVTSYEQYF.

The chain is built from TRBV5-1 and TRBJ2-7; TRBD1 matches 7 bases. CDR3 size: 14 residues. Germline CDR1 SGHRS, CDR2 YFSETQ. J gave up 3 bases and V 4 bases, and 7 bases lay outside the gene matches. The CDR3 nucleotides are TGCGCCAGCAGCCCCCCCGACAGGGTCTACGAGCAGTACTTC. It specifies CASSPPDRVYEQYF.

The chain carries TRBV19 and TRBJ2-7, with TRBD1 as a possible D gene (5 bases). CDR3 length: 12 residues. Trimming took 11 bases from V and 6 from J, leaving 17 bases between them. Germline V gene sequence: CDR1 LNHDA, CDR2 SQIVND (reference sequence). CDR3 protein: CAHRQTYIEQYF. The DNA of the CDR3 is TGTGCCCACCGACAGACCTATATCGAGCAGTACTTC. Together with reference TRBV19 and TRBJ2-7, the CDR3 gives the full variable domain: DGGITQSPKYLFRKEGQNVTLSCEQNLNHDAMYWYRQDPGQGLRLIYYSQIVNDFQKGDIAEGYSVSREKKESFPLTVTSAQKNPTAFYLCAHRQTYIEQYFGPGTRLTVT.

J is TRBJ1-1 and V is TRBV27, with D possibly matching TRBD1 (5 bases). CDR3 length: 14 residues. CDR1 is MNHEY, CDR2 SMNVEV, per germline (reference sequence). Trimming stripped 2 bases from V and 4 bases from J, with 11 bases between. The CDR3 DNA reads TGTGCCAGCAGTTTACGAGCCGGGGGCACTGAAGCTTTCTTT. This gives the protein CASSLRAGGTEAFF.

This chain links TRBV7-2 with TRBJ2-6; D gene ambiguous. Germline V lookup: CDR1 SGHTA, CDR2 FQGNSA. V lost 4 bases and J 4 bases, leaving 5 bases between the germline ends. The CDR3 consists of 13 residues. This CDR3 is CASSSTGANVLTF. The CDR3 DNA is TGTGCCAGCAGCTCGACAGGGGCCAACGTCCTGACTTTC.

The sample holds a few counts of this clone. CDR3 in amino acids: CASSQDRTGLNYGYTF. The CDR3 DNA follows: TGTGCCAGCAGCCAAGATCGGACAGGTCTTAACTATGGCTACACCTTC. The J gene is TRBJ1-2, the V gene TRBV14; 7 positions match TRBD1. The V gene's germline CDR1 is SGHDN and CDR2 FVKESK. The CDR3 loop spans 16 amino acids. Trimming at V came to 0 bases and at J to 1 base, leaving 5 bases not matched to a gene.

This clone was detected only a few times. This chain joins TRBV15 and TRBJ2-1; D might be TRBD1 (5 bases). The germline V and J ends were trimmed by 1 base and 2 bases, with 9 bases remaining between them. The CDR3 is made up of 15 amino acids. CDR1 is LNHNV and CDR2 is YYDKDF in the germline V gene (reference sequence). In DNA form, the CDR3 reads TGTGCCACCAGCAGAGTTCAGGGCCCCTACAATGAGCAGTTCTTC. Amino acid sequence: CATSRVQGPYNEQFF.

The rearrangement joins TRBV28 to TRBJ2-4; D is undetermined. This CDR3 contains 17 residues. Germline V gene lookup returns CDR1 MDHEN and CDR2 SYDVKM. V dropped 2 bases and J dropped 1 base, with 15 bases sitting between them. CDR3 sequence: CASSLVWPPPAKNIQYF. Written as DNA, the CDR3 is TGTGCCAGCAGTTTAGTTTGGCCCCCTCCTGCCAAAAACATTCAGTACTTC.

This chain connects TRBV25-1 to TRBJ1-2; D is undetermined. V was trimmed by 3 bases and J by 5 bases, leaving 10 bases between them. The CDR3 consists of 13 residues. CDR1 and CDR2 (germline): MGHDK, SYGVNS. The CDR3 protein is CASSDQDTYGYTF. The DNA for the CDR3 is TGTGCCAGCAGTGATCAGGATACTTATGGCTACACCTTC.

Only one count was recorded for this clone. CDR3 sequence reads: CASSIDLEGGELFF. Written as DNA, the CDR3 is TGTGCCAGTAGTATAGATCTGGAGGGCGGGGAGCTGTTTTTT. The chain employs TRBV19 and TRBJ2-2; possibly TRBD2 for D (6 bases). V dropped 0 bases and J dropped 7 bases, with 9 bases sitting between them. The CDR3 runs 14 residues. Germline values: CDR1 LNHDA, CDR2 SQIVND (reference sequence).

As concerns this clone: One end of the junction is discordant with germline, which a read error may explain. This rearrangement joins TRBV30 to TRBJ2-6, with D possibly matching TRBD1 (5 bases). CDR1 and CDR2 (germline): GTSNPN, SVGIG (reference sequence). The CDR3 sequence is 16 residues long. CDR3 nucleotides: TGTGCCTGGAGTGTATTAGGGCTCTCTGGGGCCAACGGCCTGACTTTC. Its protein product is CAWSVLGLSGANGLTF.

A remark on this clone: The junction does not match germline at one end; this may be a read error. This chain links TRBV9 with TRBJ1-1, with D possibly matching TRBD1 (5 bases). Germline V gene lookup returns CDR1 SGDLS and CDR2 YYNGEE. The CDR3 contains 11 residues. CDR3: CASSVGTYLIF. The DNA for the CDR3 is TGTGCCAGCAGCGTAGGGACATATCTAATCTTT.

This chain connects TRBV7-9 to TRBJ1-2; D gene uncertain. The CDR3 extends over 16 amino acids. The ends were cut back, 4 bases at V and 0 bases at J, with 15 bases in the middle. Germline CDR1 and CDR2: SEHNR and FQNEAQ (reference sequence). The CDR3 protein is CASSSEGGTTNYGYTF. The CDR3 nucleotides are TGTGCCAGCAGCTCCGAAGGCGGCACCACTAACTATGGCTACACCTTC.

This clone has only one observation. This CDR3 is CASSRGRGPTDTQYF. The DNA for the CDR3 is TGCGCCAGCAGCCGAGGAAGGGGTCCGACAGATACGCAGTATTTT. The V and J genes are TRBV4-3 and TRBJ2-3, with D maybe TRBD1 (5 bases). Germline loops: CDR1 LGHNA, CDR2 YSLEER. V was shortened by 4 bases and J by 3 bases, with 14 bases between the two germline ends. This CDR3 is built from 15 residues.

The chain recombines TRBV30 with TRBJ1-5; 10 nucleotides match TRBD1. The CDR3 covers 18 residues. The germline V gene encodes CDR1 GTSNPN and CDR2 SVGIG (reference sequence). The J segment lost 1 base and the V segment lost 2 bases, leaving 11 bases of the junction unmatched. CDR3: CAWSTQGTGVSSNQPQHF. CDR3 sequence (DNA): TGTGCCTGGAGTACACAGGGGACAGGGGTTTCCAGCAATCAGCCCCAGCATTTT.

This clone has only a few counts. The V and J genes are TRBV6-6 and TRBJ2-3; D might be TRBD2 (5 bases). Trimming stripped 0 bases from V and 2 bases from J, with 9 bases between. The germline CDR1 and CDR2 sequences are MNHNY and SVGAGI (reference sequence). The CDR3 loop spans 15 amino acids. CDR3 region: CASSYSRAPTDTQYF. For the CDR3, the DNA is TGTGCCAGCAGTTACTCGAGGGCCCCCACAGATACGCAGTATTTT.

The chain links TRBV19 to TRBJ1-5; 8 bases map to TRBD1. The CDR3 is 15 amino acids. After removal of 4 bases from V and 4 bases from J, the junction contained 6 bases not matched to a gene. Germline loops: CDR1 LNHDA, CDR2 SQIVND (reference sequence). The DNA for the CDR3 is TGTGCCAGTAGTACCGGGACAGGCGGGAATCAGCCCCAGCATTTT. Its translation: CASSTGTGGNQPQHF.